This TCR beta chain comes out of a study of cytomegalovirus exposure and HLA in healthy donors. Using immunoSEQ multiplex PCR, the repertoire was profiled, and TCRdb retains in-frame clones only, with some absent. The sample lists around 250,000 clones, around 91% seen once, with approximately 3.1% in the top ten. The TCR was taken from a young woman in good health and CMV-seronegative. Sequencing was performed on PBMCs.

The CDR3 here is CASSQNPYEQYF. CDR3 DNA sequence: TGTGCCAGCAGCCAAAATCCCTACGAGCAGTACTTC. This sequence joins TRBV14 and TRBJ2-7; unclear D gene. The V end was cut by 2 bases, the J end by 2 bases, with 4 bases between. Germline V lookup: CDR1 SGHDN, CDR2 FVKESK. The CDR3 spans 12 residues.